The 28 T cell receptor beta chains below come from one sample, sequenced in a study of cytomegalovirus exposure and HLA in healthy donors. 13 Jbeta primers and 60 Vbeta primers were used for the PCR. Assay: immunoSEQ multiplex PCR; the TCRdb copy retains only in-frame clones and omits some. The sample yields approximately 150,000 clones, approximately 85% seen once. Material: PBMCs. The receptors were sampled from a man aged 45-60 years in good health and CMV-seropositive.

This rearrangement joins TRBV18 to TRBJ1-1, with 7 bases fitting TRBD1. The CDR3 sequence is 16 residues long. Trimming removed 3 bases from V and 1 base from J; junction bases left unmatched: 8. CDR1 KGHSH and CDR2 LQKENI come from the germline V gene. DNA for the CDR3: TGTGCCAGCTCACCGAAAAGGGGGCAAGGGAACACTGAAGCTTTCTTT. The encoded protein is CASSPKRGQGNTEAFF.

The CDR3 spells CASSLFSGRAMDEQFF. In DNA form, the CDR3 reads TGTGCCAGCAGTTTATTTAGCGGGAGGGCCATGGATGAGCAGTTCTTC. The chain links TRBV28 to TRBJ2-1; 11 nucleotides agree with TRBD2. J lost 8 bases, V lost 1 base, and 7 bases had no gene match. This CDR3 has 16 residues. The germline gives CDR1 MDHEN, CDR2 SYDVKM. The whole variable domain, remainder taken from reference TRBV28 and TRBJ2-1, is DVKVTQSSRYLVKRTGEKVFLECVQDMDHENMFWYRQDPGLGLRLIYFSYDVKMKEKGDIPEGYSVSREKKERFSLILESASTNQTSMYLCASSLFSGRAMDEQFFGPGTRLTVL.

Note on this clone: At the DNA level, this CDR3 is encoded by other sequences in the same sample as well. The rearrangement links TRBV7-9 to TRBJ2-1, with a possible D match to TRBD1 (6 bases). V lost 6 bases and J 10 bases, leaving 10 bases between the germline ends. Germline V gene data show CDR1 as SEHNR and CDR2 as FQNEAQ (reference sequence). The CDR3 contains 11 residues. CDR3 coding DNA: TGTGCCAGCAGTCCCGGGACAGAGCAGTTCTTC. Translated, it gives CASSPGTEQFF.

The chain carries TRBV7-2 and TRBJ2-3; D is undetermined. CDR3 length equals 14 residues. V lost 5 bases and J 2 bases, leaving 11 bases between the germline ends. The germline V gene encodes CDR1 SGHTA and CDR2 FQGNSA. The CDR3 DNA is TGTGCCAGCAGCCCTCCGCCACACACAGATACGCAGTATTTT. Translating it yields CASSPPPHTDTQYF.

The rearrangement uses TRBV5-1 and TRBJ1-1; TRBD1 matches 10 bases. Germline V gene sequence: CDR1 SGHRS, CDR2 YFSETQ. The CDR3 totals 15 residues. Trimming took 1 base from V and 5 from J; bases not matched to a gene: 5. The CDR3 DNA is TGCGCCAGCAGCTTGTTTGGACAGGGGGGGACTGAAGCTTTCTTT. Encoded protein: CASSLFGQGGTEAFF.

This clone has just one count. CDR3 nucleotides: TGTGCCAGCAGCCAAACGGGGGGACTAGCGGGTCAGCAGTTCTTC. Protein: CASSQTGGLAGQQFF. The chain recombines TRBV14 with TRBJ2-1, with TRBD2 matching 12 bases. The trim removed 2 bases at V and 11 bases at J, leaving 7 bases unmatched. Per the germline V gene, CDR1 is SGHDN and CDR2 is FVKESK. The CDR3 spans 15 residues.

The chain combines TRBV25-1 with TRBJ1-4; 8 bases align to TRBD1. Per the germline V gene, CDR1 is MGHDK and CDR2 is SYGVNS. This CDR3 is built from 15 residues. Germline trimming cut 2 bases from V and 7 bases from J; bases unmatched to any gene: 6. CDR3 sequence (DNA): TGTGCCAGCAGTGAAATCAGGGGGCCAAGTGAAAAACTGTTTTTT. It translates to CASSEIRGPSEKLFF.

The CDR3: CASSLHQGTGKGGGELFF. Here the CDR3 DNA reads TGTGCCAGCAGCTTGCATCAAGGGACAGGGAAGGGAGGCGGGGAGCTGTTTTTT. V and J are TRBV5-4 and TRBJ2-2, with 9 bases lining up with TRBD1. J lost 7 bases, V lost 1 base, and 14 bases had no gene match. CDR1 is SGHNT and CDR2 is YYREEE in the germline V gene (reference sequence). This CDR3 region has 18 residues.

The CDR3 sequence is CASSPSRGTDTQYF. Written as DNA, the CDR3 is TGTGCCAGCTCACCAAGCAGGGGTACAGATACGCAGTATTTT. The chain carries TRBV18 and TRBJ2-3, with D possibly TRBD1 on 6 matching bases. The CDR3 has 14 residues. Germline-derived CDR1 and CDR2 are KGHSH and LQKENI. Trimming cost V 2 bases and J 3 bases, with 9 bases left between them.

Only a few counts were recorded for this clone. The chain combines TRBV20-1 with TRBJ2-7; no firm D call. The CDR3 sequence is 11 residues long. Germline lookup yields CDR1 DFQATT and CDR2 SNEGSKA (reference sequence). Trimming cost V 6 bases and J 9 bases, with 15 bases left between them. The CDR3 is CSALVLRGQYF. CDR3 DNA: TGCAGTGCCTTAGTTCTACGAGGGCAGTACTTC.

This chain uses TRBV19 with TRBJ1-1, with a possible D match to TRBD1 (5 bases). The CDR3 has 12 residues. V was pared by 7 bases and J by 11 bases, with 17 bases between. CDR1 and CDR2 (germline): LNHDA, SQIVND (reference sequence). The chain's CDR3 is CASTPVGGRAFF. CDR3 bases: TGTGCCAGTACCCCGGTCGGGGGAAGGGCTTTCTTT.

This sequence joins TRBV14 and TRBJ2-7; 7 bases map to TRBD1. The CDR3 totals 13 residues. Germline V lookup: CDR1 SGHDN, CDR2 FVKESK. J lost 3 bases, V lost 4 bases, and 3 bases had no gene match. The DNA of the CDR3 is TGTGCCAGCAGCCGGGCAGGGGGCTACGAGCAGTACTTC. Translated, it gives CASSRAGGYEQYF.

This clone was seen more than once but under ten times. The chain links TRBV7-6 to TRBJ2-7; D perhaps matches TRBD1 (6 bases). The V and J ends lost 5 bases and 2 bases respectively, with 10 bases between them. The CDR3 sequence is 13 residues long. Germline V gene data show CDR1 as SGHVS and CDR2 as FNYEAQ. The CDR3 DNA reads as TGTGCCAGCAGCCTGGGACATACCTACGAGCAGTACTTC. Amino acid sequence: CASSLGHTYEQYF.

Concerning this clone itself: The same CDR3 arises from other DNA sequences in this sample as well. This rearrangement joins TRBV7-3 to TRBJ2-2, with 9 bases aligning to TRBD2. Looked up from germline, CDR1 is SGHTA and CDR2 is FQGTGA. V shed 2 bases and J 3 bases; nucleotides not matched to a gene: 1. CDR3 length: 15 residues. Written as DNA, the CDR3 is TGTGCCAGCAGCTTATTAGCGGGGGACACCGGGGAGCTGTTTTTT. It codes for CASSLLAGDTGELFF. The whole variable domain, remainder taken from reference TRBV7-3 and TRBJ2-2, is GAGVSQTPSNKVTEKGKYVELRCDPISGHTALYWYRQSLGQGPEFLIYFQGTGAADDSGLPNDRFFAVRPEGSVSTLKIQRTERGDSAVYLCASSLLAGDTGELFFGEGSRLTVL.

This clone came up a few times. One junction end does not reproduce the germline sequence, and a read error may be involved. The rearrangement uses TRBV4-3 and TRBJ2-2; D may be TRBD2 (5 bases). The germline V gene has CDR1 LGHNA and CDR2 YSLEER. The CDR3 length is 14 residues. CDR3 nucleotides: TGCGCCAGCAGAGCGGACTCGAAGACCGGGGAGCTGTTTTTT. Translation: CASRADSKTGELFF.

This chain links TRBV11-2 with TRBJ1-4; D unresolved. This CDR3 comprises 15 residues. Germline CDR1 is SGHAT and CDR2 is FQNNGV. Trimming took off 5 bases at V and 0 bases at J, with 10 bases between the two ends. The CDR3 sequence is CASSSGVATNEKLFF. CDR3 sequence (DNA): TGTGCCAGCAGCAGCGGGGTTGCAACTAATGAAAAACTGTTTTTT.

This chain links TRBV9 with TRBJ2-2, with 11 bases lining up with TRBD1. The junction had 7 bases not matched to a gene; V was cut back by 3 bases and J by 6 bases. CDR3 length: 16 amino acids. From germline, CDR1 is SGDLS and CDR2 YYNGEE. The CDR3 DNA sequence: TGTGCCAGCAGCGCAGGAGGGACAGGGGGAGCCGGGGAGCTGTTTTTT. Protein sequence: CASSAGGTGGAGELFF. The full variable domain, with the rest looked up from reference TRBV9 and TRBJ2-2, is DSGVTQTPKHLITATGQRVTLRCSPRSGDLSVYWYQQSLDQGLQFLIQYYNGEERAKGNILERFSAQQFPDLHSELNLSSLELGDSALYFCASSAGGTGGAGELFFGEGSRLTVL.

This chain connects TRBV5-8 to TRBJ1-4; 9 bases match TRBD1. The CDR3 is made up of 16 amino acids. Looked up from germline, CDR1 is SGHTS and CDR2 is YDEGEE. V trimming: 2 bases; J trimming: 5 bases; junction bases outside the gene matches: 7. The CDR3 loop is CASSFVATGGNEKLFF. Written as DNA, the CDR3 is TGTGCCAGCAGCTTTGTTGCCACAGGGGGCAATGAAAAACTGTTTTTT.

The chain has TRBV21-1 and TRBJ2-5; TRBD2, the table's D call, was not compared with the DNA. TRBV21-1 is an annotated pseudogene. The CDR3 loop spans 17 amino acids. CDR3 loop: CASSKDSGRTSRETQYF. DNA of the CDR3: TGTGCCAGCAGCAAAGATAGCGGGAGGACCTCTAGGGAGACCCAGTACTTC.

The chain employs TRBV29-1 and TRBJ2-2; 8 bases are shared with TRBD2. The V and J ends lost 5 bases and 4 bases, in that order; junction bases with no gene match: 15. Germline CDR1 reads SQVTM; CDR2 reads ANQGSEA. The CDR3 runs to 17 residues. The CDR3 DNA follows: TGCAGCGTTAGGTTAGTGGAGCGGGGGATCGTCACCGGGGAGCTGTTTTTT. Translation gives CSVRLVERGIVTGELFF.

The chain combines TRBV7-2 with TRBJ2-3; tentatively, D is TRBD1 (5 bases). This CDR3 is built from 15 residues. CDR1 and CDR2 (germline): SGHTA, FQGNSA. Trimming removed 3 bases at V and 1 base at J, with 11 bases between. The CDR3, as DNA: TGTGCCAGCAGCTTCCCAGGGTTGGGCACAGATACGCAGTATTTT. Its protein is CASSFPGLGTDTQYF.

The CDR3 DNA sequence: TGTGCCAGTAGCCACAGGGGGTTAGGACAGCCCCAGCATTTT. Residues: CASSHRGLGQPQHF. The V and J genes are TRBV19 and TRBJ1-5; TRBD1 aligns across 8 bases. There are 14 residues in the CDR3. CDR1 LNHDA and CDR2 SQIVND come from the germline V gene (reference sequence). J lost 7 bases, V lost 6 bases, and 8 bases had no gene match. The full variable domain, rest sourced from reference TRBV19 and TRBJ1-5, is DGGITQSPKYLFRKEGQNVTLSCEQNLNHDAMYWYRQDPGQGLRLIYYSQIVNDFQKGDIAEGYSVSREKKESFPLTVTSAQKNPTAFYLCASSHRGLGQPQHFGDGTRLSIL.

This CDR3 reads CASSFGGGISGNTIYF. The CDR3 nucleotides are TGTGCCAGCAGCTTCGGCGGGGGGATCTCTGGAAACACCATATATTTT. The chain couples TRBV7-2 to TRBJ1-3; D might be TRBD1 (5 bases). Germline CDR1 is SGHTA and CDR2 is FQGNSA. The CDR3 runs to 16 residues. Trimming removed 3 bases from V and 0 bases from J, with 12 bases in between.

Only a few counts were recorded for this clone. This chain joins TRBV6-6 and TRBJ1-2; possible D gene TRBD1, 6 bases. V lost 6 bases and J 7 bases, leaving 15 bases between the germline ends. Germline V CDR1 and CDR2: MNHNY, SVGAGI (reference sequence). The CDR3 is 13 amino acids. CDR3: CASRNRVRSGYTF. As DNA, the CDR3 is TGTGCCAGCAGGAACAGGGTTCGGTCTGGCTACACCTTC.

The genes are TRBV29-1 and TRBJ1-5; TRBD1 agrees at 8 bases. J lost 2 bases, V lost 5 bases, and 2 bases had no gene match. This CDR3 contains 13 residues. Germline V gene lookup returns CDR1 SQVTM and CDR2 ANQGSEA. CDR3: CSVQTGGNQPQHF. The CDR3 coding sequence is TGCAGCGTTCAGACAGGGGGCAATCAGCCCCAGCATTTT.

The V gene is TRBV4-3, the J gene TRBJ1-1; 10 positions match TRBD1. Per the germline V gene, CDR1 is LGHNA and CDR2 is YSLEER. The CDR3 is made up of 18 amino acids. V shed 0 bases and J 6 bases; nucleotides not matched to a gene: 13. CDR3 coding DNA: TGCGCCAGCAGCCAAGATATAGTGGGACAGGGGTCTAGGGCTGAAGCTTTCTTT. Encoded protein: CASSQDIVGQGSRAEAFF.

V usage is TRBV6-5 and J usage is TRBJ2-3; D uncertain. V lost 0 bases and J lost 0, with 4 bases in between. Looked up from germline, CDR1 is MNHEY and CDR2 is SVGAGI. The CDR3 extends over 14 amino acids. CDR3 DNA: TGTGCCAGCAGTTACTCACTTAGCACAGATACGCAGTATTTT. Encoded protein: CASSYSLSTDTQYF.

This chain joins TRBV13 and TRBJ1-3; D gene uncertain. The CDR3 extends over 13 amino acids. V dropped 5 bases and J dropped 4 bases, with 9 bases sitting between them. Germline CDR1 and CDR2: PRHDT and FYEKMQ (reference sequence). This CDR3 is CASSLGSGNTIYF. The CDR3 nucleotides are TGTGCCAGCAGCCTCGGGAGCGGAAACACCATATATTTT.